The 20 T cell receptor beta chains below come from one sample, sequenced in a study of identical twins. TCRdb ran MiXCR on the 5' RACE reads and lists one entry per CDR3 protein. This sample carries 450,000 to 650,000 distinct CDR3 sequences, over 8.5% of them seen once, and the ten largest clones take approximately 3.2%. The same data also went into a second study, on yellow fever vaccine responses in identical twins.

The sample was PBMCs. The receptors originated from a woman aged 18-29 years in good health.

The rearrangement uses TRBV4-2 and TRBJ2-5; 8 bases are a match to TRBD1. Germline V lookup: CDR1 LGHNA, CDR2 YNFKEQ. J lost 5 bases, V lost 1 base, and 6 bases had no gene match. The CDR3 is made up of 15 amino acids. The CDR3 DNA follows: TGTGCCAGCAGCCAAGGCGGCAGGGGGCTGGAGACCCAGTACTTC. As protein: CASSQGGRGLETQYF.

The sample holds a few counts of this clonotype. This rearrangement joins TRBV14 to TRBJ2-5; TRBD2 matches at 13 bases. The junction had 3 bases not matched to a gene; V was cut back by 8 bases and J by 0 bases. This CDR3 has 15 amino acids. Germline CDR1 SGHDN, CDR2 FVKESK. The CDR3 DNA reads TGTGCCAGCGCGGGACTAGCGGGGTACCAAGAGACCCAGTACTTC. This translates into CASAGLAGYQETQYF.

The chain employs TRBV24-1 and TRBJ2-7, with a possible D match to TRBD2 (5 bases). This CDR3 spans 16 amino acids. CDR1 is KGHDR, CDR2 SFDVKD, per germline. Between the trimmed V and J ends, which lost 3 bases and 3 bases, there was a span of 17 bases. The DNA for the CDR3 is TGTGCCACCAGTGATAATACCCCACAAGGACTCTACGAGCAGTACTTC. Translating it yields CATSDNTPQGLYEQYF.

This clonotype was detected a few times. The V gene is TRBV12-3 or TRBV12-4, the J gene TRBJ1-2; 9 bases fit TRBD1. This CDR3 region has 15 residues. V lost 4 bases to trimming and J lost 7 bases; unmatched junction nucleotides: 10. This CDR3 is CASSSTTGQGSGYTF. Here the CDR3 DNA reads TGTGCCAGCAGTTCGACCACGGGACAGGGCTCTGGCTACACCTTC.

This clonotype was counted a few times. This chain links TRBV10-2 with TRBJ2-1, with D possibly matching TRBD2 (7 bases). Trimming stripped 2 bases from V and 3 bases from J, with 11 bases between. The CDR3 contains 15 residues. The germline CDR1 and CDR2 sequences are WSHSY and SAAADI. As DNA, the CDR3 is TGCGCCAGCAGTGAGGAGGGGGGGTACTACAATGAGCAGTTCTTC. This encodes CASSEEGGYYNEQFF.

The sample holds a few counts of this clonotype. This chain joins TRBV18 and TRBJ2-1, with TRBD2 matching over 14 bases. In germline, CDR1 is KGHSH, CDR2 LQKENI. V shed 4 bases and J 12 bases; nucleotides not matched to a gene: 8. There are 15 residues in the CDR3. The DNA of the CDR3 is TGTGCCAGCTCACAACAGACTAGCGGGAGGGCCAGGCAGTTCTTC. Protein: CASSQQTSGRARQFF.

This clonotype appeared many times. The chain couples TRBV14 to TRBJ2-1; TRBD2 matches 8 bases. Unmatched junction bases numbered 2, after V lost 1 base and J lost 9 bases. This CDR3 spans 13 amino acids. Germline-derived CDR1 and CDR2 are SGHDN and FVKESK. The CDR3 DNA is TGTGCCAGCAGCCAAGCCGGGAGGGGTGAGCAGTTCTTC. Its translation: CASSQAGRGEQFF.

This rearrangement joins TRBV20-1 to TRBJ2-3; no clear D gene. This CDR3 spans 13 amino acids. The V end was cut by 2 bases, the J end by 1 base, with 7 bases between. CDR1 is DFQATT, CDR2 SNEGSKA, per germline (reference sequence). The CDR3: CSARQVGTDTQYF. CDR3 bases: TGCAGTGCTAGACAGGTTGGCACAGATACGCAGTATTTT.

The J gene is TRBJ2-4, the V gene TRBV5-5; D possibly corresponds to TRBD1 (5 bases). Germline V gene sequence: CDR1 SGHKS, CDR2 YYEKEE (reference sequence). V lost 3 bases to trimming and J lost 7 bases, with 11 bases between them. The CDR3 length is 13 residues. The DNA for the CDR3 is TGTGCCAGCAGCTACGAGAGACAGAACATTCAGTACTTC. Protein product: CASSYERQNIQYF. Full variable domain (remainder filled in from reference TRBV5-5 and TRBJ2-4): DAGVTQSPTHLIKTRGQQVTLRCSPISGHKSVSWYQQVLGQGPQFIFQYYEKEERGRGNFPDRFSARQFPNYSSELNVNALLLGDSALYLCASSYERQNIQYFGAGTRLSVL.

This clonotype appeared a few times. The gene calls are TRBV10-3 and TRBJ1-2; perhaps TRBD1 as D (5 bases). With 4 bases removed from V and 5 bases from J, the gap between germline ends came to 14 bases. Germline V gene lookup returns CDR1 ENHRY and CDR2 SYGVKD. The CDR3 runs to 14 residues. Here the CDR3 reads CAISGAGPLYGYTF. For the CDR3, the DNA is TGTGCCATCAGTGGAGCAGGGCCACTATATGGCTACACCTTC.

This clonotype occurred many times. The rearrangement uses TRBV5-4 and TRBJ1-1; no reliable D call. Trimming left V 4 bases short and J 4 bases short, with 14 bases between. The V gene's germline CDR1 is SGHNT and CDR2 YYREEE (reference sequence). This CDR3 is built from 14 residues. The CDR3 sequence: CASSIGGFITEAFF. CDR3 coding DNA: TGTGCCAGCAGCATAGGAGGGTTCATCACTGAAGCTTTCTTT. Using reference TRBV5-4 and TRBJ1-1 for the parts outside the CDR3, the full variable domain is ETGVTQSPTHLIKTRGQQVTLRCSSQSGHNTVSWYQQALGQGPQFIFQYYREEENGRGNFPPRFSGLQFPNYSSELNVNALELDDSALYLCASSIGGFITEAFFGQGTRLTVV.

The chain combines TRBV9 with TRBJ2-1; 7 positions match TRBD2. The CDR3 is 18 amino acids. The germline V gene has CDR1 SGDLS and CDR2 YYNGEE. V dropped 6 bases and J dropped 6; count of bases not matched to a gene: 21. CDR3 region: CASTFSRSRWGGINEQFF. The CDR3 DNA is TGTGCCAGCACCTTCAGCCGTTCTCGTTGGGGGGGAATCAATGAGCAGTTCTTC.

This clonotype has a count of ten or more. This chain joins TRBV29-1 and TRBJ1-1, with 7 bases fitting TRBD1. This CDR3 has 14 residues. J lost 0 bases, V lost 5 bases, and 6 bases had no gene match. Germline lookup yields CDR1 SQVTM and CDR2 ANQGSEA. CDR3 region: CSVHGQVVNTEAFF. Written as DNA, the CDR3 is TGCAGCGTTCATGGACAGGTAGTGAACACTGAAGCTTTCTTT.

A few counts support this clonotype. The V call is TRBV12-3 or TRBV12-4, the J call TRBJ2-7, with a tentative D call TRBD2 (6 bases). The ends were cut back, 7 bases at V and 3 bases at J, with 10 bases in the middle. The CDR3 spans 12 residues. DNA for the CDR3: TGTGCCAGCACAAACGGGGGCTACGAGCAGTACTTC. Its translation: CASTNGGYEQYF.

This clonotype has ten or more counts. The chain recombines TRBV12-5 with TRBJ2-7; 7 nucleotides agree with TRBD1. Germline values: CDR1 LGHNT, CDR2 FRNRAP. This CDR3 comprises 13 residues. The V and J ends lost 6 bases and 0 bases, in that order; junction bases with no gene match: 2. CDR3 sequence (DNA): TGTGCTAGTGGACGGGACAGCTCCTACGAGCAGTACTTC. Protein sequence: CASGRDSSYEQYF.

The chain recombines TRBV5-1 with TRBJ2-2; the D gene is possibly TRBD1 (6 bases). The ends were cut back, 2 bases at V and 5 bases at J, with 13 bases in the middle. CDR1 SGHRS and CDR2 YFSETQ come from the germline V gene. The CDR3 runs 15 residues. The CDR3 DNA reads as TGCGCCAGCAGCTTCCAACAGGGCGGTACCGGGGAGCTGTTTTTT. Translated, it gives CASSFQQGGTGELFF.

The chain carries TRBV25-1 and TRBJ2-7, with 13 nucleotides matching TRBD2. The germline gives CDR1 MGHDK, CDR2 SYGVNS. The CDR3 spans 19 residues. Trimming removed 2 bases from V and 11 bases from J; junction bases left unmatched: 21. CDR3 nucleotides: TGTGCCAGCAGTGAACACGATTTATTTTTAGGACTAGCGGGAGTTTGTGAGTACTTC. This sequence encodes CASSEHDLFLGLAGVCEYF.

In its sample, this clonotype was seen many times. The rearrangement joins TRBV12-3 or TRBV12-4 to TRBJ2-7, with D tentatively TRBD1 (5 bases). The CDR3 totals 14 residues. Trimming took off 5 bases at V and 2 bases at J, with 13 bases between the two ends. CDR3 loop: CASSVQGTPYEQYF. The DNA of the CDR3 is TGTGCCAGCAGTGTCCAGGGTACTCCCTACGAGCAGTACTTC.

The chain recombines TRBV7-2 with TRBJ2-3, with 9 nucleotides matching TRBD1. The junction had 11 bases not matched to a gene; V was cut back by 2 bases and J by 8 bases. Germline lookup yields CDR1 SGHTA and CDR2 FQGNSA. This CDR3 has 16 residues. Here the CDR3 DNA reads TGTGCCAGCAGCTTAACAGGGGGCGCCTTGGCAGGTACGCAGTATTTT. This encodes CASSLTGGALAGTQYF.

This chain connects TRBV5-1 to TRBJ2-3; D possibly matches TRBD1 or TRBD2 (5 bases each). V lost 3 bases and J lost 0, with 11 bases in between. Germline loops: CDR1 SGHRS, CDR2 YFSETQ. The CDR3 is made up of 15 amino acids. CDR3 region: CASSSGTLSTDTQYF. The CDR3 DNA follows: TGCGCCAGCAGCTCCGGGACGCTTAGCACAGATACGCAGTATTTT.